This TCR beta chain was recorded in a study of T cells in Graves' hyperthyroidism and ophthalmopathy. Amplification of TCR beta CDR3 regions was performed using RNA transcripts as template. TCR CDR3 regions were first amplified by RT-PCR with HTBI primers. Each CDR3 protein is one row after TCRdb ran MiXCR on the multiplex PCR reads. The sample has around 300,000 distinct CDR3 sequences; about 15% are singletons. A word on this clonotype: What it binds is not known. This may stem from a read error, because a much larger clone lies one nucleotide away.

Germline V lookup: CDR1 SEHNR, CDR2 FQNEAQ (reference sequence). This CDR3 has 11 amino acids. General observations from the study: Blood also contained most expanded thyroid clonotypes above 0.001.

Stable disease denoted Graves' hyperthyroidism without ophthalmopathy progression within 18 months. Patients having uncontrolled infection, another autoimmune disease, pregnancy or lactation were not included. The sequenced sample consisted of blood. The chain couples TRBV7-9 to TRBJ2-1, with D unclear. The receptor was derived from a woman in her twenties or thirties with Graves' hyperthyroidism. The CDR3 loop reads CASSLINKQFF. DNA of the CDR3: TGTGCCAGCAGTCTAATCAATAAGCAGTTCTTC.